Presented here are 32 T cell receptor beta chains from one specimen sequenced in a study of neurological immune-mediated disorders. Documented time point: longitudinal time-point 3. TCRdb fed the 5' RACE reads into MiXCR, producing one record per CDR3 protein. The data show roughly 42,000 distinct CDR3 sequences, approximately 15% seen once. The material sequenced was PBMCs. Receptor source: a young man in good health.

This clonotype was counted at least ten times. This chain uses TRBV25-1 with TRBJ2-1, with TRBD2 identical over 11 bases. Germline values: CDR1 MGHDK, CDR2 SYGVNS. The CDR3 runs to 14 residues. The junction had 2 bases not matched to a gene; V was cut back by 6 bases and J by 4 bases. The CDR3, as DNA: TGTGCCAGCAGACTAGCGGGAGTGTACAATGAGCAGTTCTTC. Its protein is CASRLAGVYNEQFF.

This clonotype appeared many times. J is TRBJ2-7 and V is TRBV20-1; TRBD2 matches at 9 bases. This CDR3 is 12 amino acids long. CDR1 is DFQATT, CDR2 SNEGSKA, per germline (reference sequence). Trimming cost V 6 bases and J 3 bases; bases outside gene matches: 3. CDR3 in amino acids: CSARTSDYEQYF. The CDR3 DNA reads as TGCAGTGCCCGGACTAGCGACTACGAGCAGTACTTC.

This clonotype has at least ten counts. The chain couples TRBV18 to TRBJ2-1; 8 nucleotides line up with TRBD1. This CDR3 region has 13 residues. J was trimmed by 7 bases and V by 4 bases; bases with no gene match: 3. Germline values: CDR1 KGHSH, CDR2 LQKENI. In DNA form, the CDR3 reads TGTGCCAGCTCACAGGACAGGGTAAATGAGCAGTTCTTC. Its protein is CASSQDRVNEQFF.

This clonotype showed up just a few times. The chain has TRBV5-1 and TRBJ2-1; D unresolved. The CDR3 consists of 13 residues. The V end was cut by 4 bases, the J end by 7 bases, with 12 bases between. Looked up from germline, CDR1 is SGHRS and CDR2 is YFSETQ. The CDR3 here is CASSLDVGNEQFF. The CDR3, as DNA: TGCGCCAGCAGCCTTGACGTTGGGAATGAGCAGTTCTTC.

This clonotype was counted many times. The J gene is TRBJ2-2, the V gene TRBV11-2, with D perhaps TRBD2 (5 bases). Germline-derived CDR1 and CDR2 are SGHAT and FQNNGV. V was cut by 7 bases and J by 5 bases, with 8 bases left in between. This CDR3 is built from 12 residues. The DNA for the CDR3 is TGTGCCAGCAATCGGGAAACCGGGGAGCTGTTTTTT. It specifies CASNRETGELFF.

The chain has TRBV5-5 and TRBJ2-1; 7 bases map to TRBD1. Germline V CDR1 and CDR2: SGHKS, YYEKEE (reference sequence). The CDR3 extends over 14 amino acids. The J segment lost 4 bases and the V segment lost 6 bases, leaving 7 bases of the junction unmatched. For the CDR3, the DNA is TGTGCCAGCACCCGGACAGGAGAATACAATGAGCAGTTCTTC. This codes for CASTRTGEYNEQFF.

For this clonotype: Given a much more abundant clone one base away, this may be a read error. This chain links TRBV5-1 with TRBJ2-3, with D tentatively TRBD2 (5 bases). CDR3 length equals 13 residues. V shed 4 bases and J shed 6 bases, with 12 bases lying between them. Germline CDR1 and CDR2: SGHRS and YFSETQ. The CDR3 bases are TGCGCCAGCAGCCTGACGGGGTGTGATACGCAGTATTTT. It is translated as CASSLTGCDTQYF. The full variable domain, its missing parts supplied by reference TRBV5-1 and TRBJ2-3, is KAGVTQTPRYLIKTRGQQVTLSCSPISGHRSVSWYQQTPGQGLQFLFEYFSETQRNKGNFPGRFSGRQFSNSRSEMNVSTLELGDSALYLCASSLTGCDTQYFGPGTRLTVL.

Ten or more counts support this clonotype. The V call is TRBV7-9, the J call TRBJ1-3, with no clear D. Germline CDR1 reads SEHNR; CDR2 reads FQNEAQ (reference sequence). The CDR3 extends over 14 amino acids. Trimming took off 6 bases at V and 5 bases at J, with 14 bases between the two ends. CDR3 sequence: CASRHSRGRNTIYF. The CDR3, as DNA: TGTGCCAGCAGACACTCCCGGGGAAGAAACACCATATATTTT.

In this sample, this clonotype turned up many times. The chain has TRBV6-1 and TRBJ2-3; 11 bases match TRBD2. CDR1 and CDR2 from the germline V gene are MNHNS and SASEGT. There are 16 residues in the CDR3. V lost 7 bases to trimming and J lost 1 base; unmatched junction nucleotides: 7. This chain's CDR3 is CASNQLAGAGTDTQYF. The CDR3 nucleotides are TGTGCCAGCAATCAACTAGCGGGAGCGGGCACAGATACGCAGTATTTT.

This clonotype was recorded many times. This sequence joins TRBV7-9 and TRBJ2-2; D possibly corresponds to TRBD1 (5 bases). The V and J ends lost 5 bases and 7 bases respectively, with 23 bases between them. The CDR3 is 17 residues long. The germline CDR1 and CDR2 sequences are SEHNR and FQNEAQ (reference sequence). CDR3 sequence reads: CASSPTPPRREIGELFF. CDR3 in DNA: TGTGCCAGCAGCCCGACTCCCCCACGCAGGGAAATCGGGGAGCTGTTTTTT.

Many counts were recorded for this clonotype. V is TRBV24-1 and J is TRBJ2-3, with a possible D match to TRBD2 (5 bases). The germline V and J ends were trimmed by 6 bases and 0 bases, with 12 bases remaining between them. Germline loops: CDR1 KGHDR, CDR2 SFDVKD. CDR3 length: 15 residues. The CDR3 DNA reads TGTGCCACCAGTCCGGCGGGTGAAAGCACAGATACGCAGTATTTT. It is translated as CATSPAGESTDTQYF.

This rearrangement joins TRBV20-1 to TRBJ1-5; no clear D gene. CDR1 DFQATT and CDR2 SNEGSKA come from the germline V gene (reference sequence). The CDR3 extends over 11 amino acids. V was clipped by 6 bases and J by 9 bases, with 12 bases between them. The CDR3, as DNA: TGCAGTGCAAACGCCCCCGGGCCCCAGCATTTT. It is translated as CSANAPGPQHF.

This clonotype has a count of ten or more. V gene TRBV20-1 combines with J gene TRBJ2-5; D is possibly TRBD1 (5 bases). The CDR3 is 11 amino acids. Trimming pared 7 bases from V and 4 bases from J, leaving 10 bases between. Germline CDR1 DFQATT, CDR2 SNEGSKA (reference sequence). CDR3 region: CSVQGLETQYF. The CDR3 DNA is TGCAGTGTTCAGGGTTTAGAGACCCAGTACTTC.

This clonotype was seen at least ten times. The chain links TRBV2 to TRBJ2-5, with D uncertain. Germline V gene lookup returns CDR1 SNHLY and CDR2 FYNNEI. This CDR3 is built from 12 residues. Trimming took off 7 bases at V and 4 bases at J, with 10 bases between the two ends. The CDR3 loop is CASNGFRETQYF. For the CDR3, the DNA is TGTGCCAGCAACGGATTTAGAGAGACCCAGTACTTC.

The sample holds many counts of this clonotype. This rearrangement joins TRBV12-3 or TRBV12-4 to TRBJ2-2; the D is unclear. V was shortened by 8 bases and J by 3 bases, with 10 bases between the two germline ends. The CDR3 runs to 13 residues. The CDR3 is CASYLRYTGELFF. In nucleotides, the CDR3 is TGTGCCAGCTATCTCCGATACACCGGGGAGCTGTTTTTT.

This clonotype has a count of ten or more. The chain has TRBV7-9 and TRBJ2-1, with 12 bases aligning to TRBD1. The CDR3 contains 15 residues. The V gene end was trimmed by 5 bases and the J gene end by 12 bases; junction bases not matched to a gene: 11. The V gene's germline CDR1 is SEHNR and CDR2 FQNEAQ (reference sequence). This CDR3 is CASSRTTGTGGRQFF. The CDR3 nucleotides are TGTGCCAGCAGCAGAACTACCGGGACAGGGGGCCGGCAGTTCTTC.

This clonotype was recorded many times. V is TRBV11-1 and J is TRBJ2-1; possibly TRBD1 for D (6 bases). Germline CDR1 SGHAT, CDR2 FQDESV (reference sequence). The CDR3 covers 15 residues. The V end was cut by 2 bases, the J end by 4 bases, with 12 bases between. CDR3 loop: CASSLTGQKYNEQFF. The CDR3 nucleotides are TGTGCCAGCAGCTTAACCGGACAGAAATACAATGAGCAGTTCTTC.

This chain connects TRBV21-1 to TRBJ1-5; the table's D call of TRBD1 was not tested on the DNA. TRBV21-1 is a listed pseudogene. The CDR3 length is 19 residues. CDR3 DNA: TGTGCCAGCAGCCCCAAGGGGGACCCCACCGGGGCGAGCAATCAGCACCAGCATTTT. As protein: CASSPKGDPTGASNQHQHF.

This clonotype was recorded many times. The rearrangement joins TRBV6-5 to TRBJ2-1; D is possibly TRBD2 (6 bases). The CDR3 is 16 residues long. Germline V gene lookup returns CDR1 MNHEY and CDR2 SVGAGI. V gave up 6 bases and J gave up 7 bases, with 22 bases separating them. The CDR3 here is CASRDRAGPTRNEQFF. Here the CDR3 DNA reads TGTGCCAGCAGGGACCGAGCGGGCCCCACGAGAAATGAGCAGTTCTTC.

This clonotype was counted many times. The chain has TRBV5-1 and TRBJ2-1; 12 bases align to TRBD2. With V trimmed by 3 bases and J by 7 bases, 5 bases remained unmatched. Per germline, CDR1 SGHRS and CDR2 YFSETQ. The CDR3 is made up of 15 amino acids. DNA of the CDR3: TGCGCCAGCAGCTCGACTAGCGGGAGAGTAAATGAGCAGTTCTTC. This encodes CASSSTSGRVNEQFF.

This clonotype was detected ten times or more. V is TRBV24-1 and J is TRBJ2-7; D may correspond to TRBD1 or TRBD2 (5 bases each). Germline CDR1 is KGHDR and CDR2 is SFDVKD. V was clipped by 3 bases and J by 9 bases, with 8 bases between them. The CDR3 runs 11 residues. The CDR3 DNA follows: TGTGCCACCAGTGATGGGGGTGGGCAGTACTTC. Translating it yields CATSDGGGQYF.

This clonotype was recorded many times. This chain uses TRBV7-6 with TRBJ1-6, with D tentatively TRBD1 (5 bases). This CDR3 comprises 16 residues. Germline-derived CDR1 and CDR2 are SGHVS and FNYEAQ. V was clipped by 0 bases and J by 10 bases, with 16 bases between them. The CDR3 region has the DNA TGTGCCAGCAGCTTAGCGACGGCGGGACTGGGGTCACCCCTCCACTTT. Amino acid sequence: CASSLATAGLGSPLHF. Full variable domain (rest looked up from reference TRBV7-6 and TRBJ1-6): GAGVSQSPRYKVTKRGQDVALRCDPISGHVSLYWYRQALGQGPEFLTYFNYEAQQDKSGLPNDRFSAERPEGSISTLTIQRTEQRDSAMYRCASSLATAGLGSPLHFGNGTRLTVT.

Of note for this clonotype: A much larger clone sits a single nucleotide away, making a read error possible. The CDR3, as DNA: TGCTCCAGCAGCTGGGACAGCTCCTACGAGCAGTACTTC. Translated: CSSSWDSSYEQYF. The chain recombines TRBV5-1 with TRBJ2-7; 7 nucleotides line up with TRBD1. The CDR3 contains 13 residues. The germline V gene encodes CDR1 SGHRS and CDR2 YFSETQ.

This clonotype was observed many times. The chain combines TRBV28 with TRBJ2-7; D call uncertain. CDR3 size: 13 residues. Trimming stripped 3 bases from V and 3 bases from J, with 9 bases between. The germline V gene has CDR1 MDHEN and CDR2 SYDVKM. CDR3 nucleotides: TGTGCCAGCAGTTTTCGATCAGGCTACGAGCAGTACTTC. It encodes CASSFRSGYEQYF.

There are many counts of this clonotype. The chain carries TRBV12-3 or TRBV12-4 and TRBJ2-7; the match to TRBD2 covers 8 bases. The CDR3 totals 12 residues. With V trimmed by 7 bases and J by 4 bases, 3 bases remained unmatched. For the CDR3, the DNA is TGTGCCAGCACCCGCGGGGGGTACGAGCAGTACTTC. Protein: CASTRGGYEQYF.

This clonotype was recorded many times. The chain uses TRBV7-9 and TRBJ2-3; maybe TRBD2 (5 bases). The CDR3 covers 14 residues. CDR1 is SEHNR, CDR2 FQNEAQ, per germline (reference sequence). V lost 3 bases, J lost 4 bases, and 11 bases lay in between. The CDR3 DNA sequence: TGTGCCAGCAGCTTGAGCGGCAATCCAGATACGCAGTATTTT. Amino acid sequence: CASSLSGNPDTQYF.

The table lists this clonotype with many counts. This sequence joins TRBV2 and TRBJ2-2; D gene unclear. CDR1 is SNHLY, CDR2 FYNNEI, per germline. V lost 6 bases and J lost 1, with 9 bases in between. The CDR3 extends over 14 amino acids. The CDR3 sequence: CASREPVNTGELFF. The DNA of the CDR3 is TGTGCCAGCAGGGAACCAGTGAACACCGGGGAGCTGTTTTTT.

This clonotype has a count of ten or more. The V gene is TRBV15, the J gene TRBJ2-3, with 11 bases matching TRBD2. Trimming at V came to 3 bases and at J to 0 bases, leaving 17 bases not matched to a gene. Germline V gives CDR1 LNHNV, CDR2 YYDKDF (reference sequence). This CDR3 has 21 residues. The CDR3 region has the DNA TGTGCCACCAGCAGCCCCCAAGGAGGGACTAGCGGCGACTCTAGCACAGATACGCAGTATTTT. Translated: CATSSPQGGTSGDSSTDTQYF.

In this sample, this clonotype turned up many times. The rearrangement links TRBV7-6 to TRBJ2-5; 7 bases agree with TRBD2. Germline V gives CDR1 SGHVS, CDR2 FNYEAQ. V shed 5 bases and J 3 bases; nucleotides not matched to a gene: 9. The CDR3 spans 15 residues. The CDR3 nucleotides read TGTGCCAGCAGCGGTAACTGGGGGGGGGAAGAGACCCAGTACTTC. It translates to CASSGNWGGEETQYF.

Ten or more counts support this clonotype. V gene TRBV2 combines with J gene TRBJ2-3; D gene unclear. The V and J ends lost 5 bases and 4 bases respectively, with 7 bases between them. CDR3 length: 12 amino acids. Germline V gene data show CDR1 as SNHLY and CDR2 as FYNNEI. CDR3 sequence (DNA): TGTGCCAGCAGTTACTTGGCAGATACGCAGTATTTT. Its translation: CASSYLADTQYF.

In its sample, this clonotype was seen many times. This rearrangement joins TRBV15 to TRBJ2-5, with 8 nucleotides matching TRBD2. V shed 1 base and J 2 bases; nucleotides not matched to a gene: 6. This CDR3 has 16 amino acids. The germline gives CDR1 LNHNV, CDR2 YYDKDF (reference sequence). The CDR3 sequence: CATSRVAGLVQETQYF. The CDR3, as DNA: TGTGCCACCAGCAGAGTCGCGGGACTAGTACAAGAGACCCAGTACTTC.

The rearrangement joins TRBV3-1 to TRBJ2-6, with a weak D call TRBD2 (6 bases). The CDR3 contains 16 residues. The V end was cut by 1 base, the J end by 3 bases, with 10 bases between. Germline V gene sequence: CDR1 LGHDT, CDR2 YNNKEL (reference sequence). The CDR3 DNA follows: TGTGCCAGCAGCCAAGTCCAGGGACTTGGGGCCAACGTCCTGACTTTC. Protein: CASSQVQGLGANVLTF.